This TCR beta chain was observed in a study of T cell changes during pregnancy in multiple sclerosis. Worth noting for this clone: Relative to the germline gene, one junction end is altered; a read error may explain this.

CDR1 is SSHAT and CDR2 is FNYEAQ in the germline V gene (reference sequence). This CDR3 contains 16 residues. Sequencing was performed with immunoSEQ multiplex PCR; in TCRdb, only in-frame clones are kept and a portion is missing. This table has about 41,000 clones, around 89% appearing once. Here the sequenced sample was CD4+ T cells from peripheral blood mononuclear cells, taken in the first trimester of pregnancy. V usage is TRBV7-7 and J usage is TRBJ2-1, with D possibly being TRBD1 or TRBD2 (5 bases each). The TCR was taken from a female donor with multiple sclerosis, enrolled in a pregnancy study. The CDR3 spells CASSLATARGNNEQFF. CDR3 in DNA: TGTGCTAGCAGCTTAGCGACGGCTAGGGGTAACAATGAGCAGTTCTTC. Filled out from reference TRBV7-7 and TRBJ2-1, the complete variable domain reads GAGVSQSPRYKVTKRGQDVTLRCDPISSHATLYWYQQALGQGPEFLTYFNYEAQPDKSGLPSDRFSAERPEGSISTLTIQRTEQRDSAMYRCASSLATARGNNEQFFGPGTRLTVL.